A selection of T cell receptor beta chains follows, all from one sample in a study of shared clonotypes between healthy human individuals. TCRdb's copy holds only in-frame clones and misses some; the assay was immunoSEQ multiplex PCR. The data hold roughly 700,000 clones, with less than 85% observed a single time. The sample consisted of memory CD4+ T cells sorted from blood. The receptors shown here come from a woman between 25 and 40 years old in good health. Each CDR3 is given with its conserved first and last residue. D genes are given only for firm matches. Not every row has a clone size; where given, it reads once, few, many or a size class.

clone_size	d_call	v_call	j_call	cdr3_aa	cdr3_nt
.	TRBD2	TRBV4-1	TRBJ2-1	CASSRTSLNEQFF	TGCGCCAGCAGCCGGACTAGCCTGAATGAGCAGTTCTTC
.	.	TRBV19	TRBJ2-7	CASSLKGDGAYEQYF	TGTGCCAGTAGTCTCAAAGGGGACGGCGCCTACGAGCAGTACTTC
.	.	TRBV10-1	TRBJ2-2	CASSGDTSTGELFF	TGCGCCAGCAGTGGTGACACTTCCACCGGGGAGCTGTTTTTT
few	.	TRBV30	TRBJ1-2	CAWSQRWGDYGYTF	TGTGCCTGGAGTCAAAGGTGGGGGGACTATGGCTACACCTTC
.	TRBD1	TRBV28	TRBJ2-5	CAIGTGVRETQYF	TGTGCCATCGGGACAGGGGTCCGGGAGACCCAGTACTTC
.	TRBD1	TRBV25-1	TRBJ1-1	CASSEYGHRGRDTEAFF	TGTGCCAGCAGTGAATATGGTCACAGGGGCCGGGACACTGAAGCTTTCTTT
.	TRBD1	TRBV18	TRBJ2-7	CASSPQTGQSPYEQYF	TGTGCCAGCTCACCCCAAACGGGACAGAGTCCCTACGAGCAGTACTTC
.	.	TRBV15	TRBJ2-3	CATARASTDTQYF	TGTGCCACCGCAAGGGCAAGCACAGATACGCAGTATTTT
many	.	TRBV12-5	TRBJ2-5	CASGLDGRPGYF	TGTGCTAGTGGTTTGGACGGACGCCCTGGGTACTTC
few	TRBD2	TRBV5-1	TRBJ2-2	CASSLGLAANTGELFF	TGCGCCAGCAGCCTGGGGCTAGCGGCGAACACCGGGGAGCTGTTTTTT
.	.	TRBV19	TRBJ1-3	CASSISGNTIYF	TGTGCCAGTAGTATTTCTGGAAACACCATATATTTT
.	TRBD1	TRBV10-2	TRBJ1-5	CASSELGQGTQPQHF	TGCGCCAGCAGTGAGCTGGGACAGGGGACTCAGCCCCAGCATTTT